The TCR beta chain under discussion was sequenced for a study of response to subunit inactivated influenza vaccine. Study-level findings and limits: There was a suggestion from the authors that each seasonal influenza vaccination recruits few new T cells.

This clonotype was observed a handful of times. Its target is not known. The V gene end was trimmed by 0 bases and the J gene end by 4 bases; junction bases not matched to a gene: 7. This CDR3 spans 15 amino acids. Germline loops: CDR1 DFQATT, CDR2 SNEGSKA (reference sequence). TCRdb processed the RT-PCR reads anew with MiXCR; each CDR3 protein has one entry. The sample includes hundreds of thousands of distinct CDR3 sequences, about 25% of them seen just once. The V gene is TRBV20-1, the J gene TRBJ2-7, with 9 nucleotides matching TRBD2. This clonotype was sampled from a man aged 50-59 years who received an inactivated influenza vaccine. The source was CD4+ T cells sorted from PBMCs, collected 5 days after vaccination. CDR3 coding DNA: TGCAGTGCTAGAGATGGCGGGAGGGGAACTTACGAGCAGTACTTC. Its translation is CSARDGGRGTYEQYF.